These 5 T cell receptor beta chains came from one sample sequenced in a study of blood T cell repertoires in COVID-19. Clones were sequenced by immunoSEQ multiplex PCR, and TCRdb holds only the in-frame ones, with some missing. This table has 350,000 to 450,000 clones, roughly 90% appearing once. The sequenced sample was peripheral blood. The receptors were sampled from an older woman with COVID-19, enrolled during active disease.

The chain employs TRBV10-1 and TRBJ2-2; tentative D call: TRBD2 (6 bases). The germline gives CDR1 WNHNN, CDR2 SYGVQD (reference sequence). This CDR3 has 17 amino acids. Trimming removed 2 bases at V and 0 bases at J, with 13 bases between. The CDR3 loop reads CASSEPTSSANTGELFF. DNA for the CDR3: TGCGCCAGCAGTGAGCCTACTAGCTCCGCGAACACCGGGGAGCTGTTTTTT.

The chain is built from TRBV19 and TRBJ1-1; D not certain. In germline, CDR1 is LNHDA, CDR2 SQIVND (reference sequence). V shed 1 base and J shed 6 bases, with 9 bases lying between them. The CDR3 is made up of 13 amino acids. This CDR3 is CASSIGRVPEAFF. DNA for the CDR3: TGTGCCAGTAGTATAGGGAGGGTGCCTGAAGCTTTCTTT.

This clone was counted only a few times. The gene calls are TRBV20-1 and TRBJ2-7, with D perhaps matching TRBD1 (6 bases). Trimming shortened V by 4 bases and J by 5 bases, and 9 bases separated the two germline ends. CDR3 length equals 11 residues. CDR1 is DFQATT and CDR2 is SNEGSKA in the germline V gene (reference sequence). As DNA, the CDR3 is TGCAGTGCTAACAGGGCAGACGAGCAGTACTTC. This codes for CSANRADEQYF.

The V call is TRBV6-2 or TRBV6-3, the J call TRBJ2-5, with TRBD2 identical over 7 bases. Unmatched junction bases numbered 14, after V lost 0 bases and J lost 4 bases. The CDR3 has 18 residues. Germline V gene lookup returns CDR1 MNHEY and CDR2 SVGEGT. The CDR3 protein is CASSYSYPSGGGGETQYF. The CDR3 DNA is TGTGCCAGCAGTTACTCGTACCCCTCCGGAGGCGGGGGAGAGACCCAGTACTTC.

V gene TRBV12-3 or TRBV12-4 combines with J gene TRBJ2-1, with D hard to call. The germline V and J ends were trimmed by 1 base and 9 bases, with 10 bases remaining between them. This CDR3 has 13 amino acids. This chain's CDR3 is CASSLVSRSEQFF. CDR3 coding DNA: TGTGCCAGCAGTTTAGTATCCCGGAGTGAGCAGTTCTTC.